This T cell receptor (beta chain) stems from a study of OX40 agonist ivuxolimab in advanced cancers. The protocol was immunoSEQ multiplex PCR, while the TCRdb copy is restricted to in-frame clones and leaves out a portion. The sample has about 63,000 clones, roughly nine tenths seen once; the top ten hold roughly 0.76%. This CDR3 contains 16 residues. Germline CDR1 reads SGDLS; CDR2 reads YYNGEE. The V gene lost 4 bases and the J gene lost 10 bases, with 24 bases spanning the gap. The input for sequencing was CD4+ or CD8+ T cells sorted from blood, taken in a trial of the OX40 agonist ivuxolimab. This TCR derives from an adult with an advanced solid tumor such as melanoma, head and neck, liver or kidney cancer. This chain uses TRBV9 with TRBJ2-1, with D perhaps TRBD2 (6 bases). CDR3 sequence reads: CASSLPGGSGLNEQFF. DNA of the CDR3: TGTGCCAGCAGCCTCCCCGGGGGTAGCGGTTTAAACGAGCAGTTCTTC.